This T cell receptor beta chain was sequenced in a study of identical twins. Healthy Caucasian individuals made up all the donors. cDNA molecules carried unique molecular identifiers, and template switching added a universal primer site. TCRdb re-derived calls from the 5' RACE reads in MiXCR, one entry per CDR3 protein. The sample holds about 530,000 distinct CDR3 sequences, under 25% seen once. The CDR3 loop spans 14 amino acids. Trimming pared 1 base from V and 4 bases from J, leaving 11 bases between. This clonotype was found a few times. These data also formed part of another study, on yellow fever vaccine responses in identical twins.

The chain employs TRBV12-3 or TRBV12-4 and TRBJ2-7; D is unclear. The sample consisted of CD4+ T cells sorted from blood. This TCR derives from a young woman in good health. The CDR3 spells CASSLDRFRYEQYF. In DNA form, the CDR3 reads TGTGCCAGCAGTTTAGATCGGTTCCGTTACGAGCAGTACTTC.